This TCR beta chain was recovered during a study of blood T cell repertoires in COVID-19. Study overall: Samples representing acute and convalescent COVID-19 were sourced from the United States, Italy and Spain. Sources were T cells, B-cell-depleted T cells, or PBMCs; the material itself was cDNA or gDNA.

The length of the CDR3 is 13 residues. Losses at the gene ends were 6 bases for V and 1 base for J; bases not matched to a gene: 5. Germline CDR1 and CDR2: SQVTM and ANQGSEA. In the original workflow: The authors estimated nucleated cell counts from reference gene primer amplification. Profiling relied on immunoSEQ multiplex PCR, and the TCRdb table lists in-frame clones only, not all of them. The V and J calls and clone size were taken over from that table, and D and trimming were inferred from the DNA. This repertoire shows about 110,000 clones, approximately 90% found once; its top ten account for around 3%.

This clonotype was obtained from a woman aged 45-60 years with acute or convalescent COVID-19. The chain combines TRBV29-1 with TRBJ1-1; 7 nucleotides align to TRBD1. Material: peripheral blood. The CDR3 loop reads CSVTGTANTEAFF. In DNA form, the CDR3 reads TGCAGCGTCACCGGGACAGCGAACACTGAAGCTTTCTTT.